The rows below give T cell receptor beta chains drawn from one sample of a study of response to subunit inactivated influenza vaccine. TCRdb reprocessed the RT-PCR reads with MiXCR, giving one entry per CDR3 protein. The table records hundreds of thousands of distinct CDR3 sequences, approximately 14% of them present only once. Here the sequenced sample was PBMCs from blood, taken less than 15 days before vaccination. The source of these receptors is a man in his fifties who received an inactivated influenza vaccine. CDR3s include the opening cysteine and the closing phenylalanine or tryptophan.

J | length | V | CDR3
TRBJ1-2 | 14 | TRBV6-5 | CASSYSGTDYGYTF
TRBJ2-7 | 14 | TRBV15 | CATSRDSRLYEQYF
TRBJ2-1 | 15 | TRBV20-1 | CSAQSGTSGINEQFF
TRBJ1-3 | 12 | TRBV20-1 | CSATGGGNTIYF
TRBJ2-3 | 18 | TRBV14 | CASSQARLAISGTDTQYF
TRBJ2-7 | 18 | TRBV20-1 | CSAECAGAGCFASYEQYF
TRBJ2-6 | 15 | TRBV9 | CASSVSSTGANVLTF
TRBJ1-2 | 16 | TRBV25-1 | CASSQTRTGENYGYTF
TRBJ2-1 | 15 | TRBV28 | CASSLGAPSYNEQFF
TRBJ2-7 | 14 | TRBV6-1 | CASRGLEESYEQYF
TRBJ2-1 | 16 | TRBV7-3 | CASSQYSGSSYNEQFF
TRBJ2-3 | 16 | TRBV20-1 | CSANALGLASTDTQYF
TRBJ2-3 | 19 | TRBV6-5 | CASSYSRAPTALGTDTQYF
TRBJ1-1 | 15 | TRBV19 | CASSIYGQANTEAFF
TRBJ2-5 | 15 | TRBV5-5 | CASSLTATWQETQYF
TRBJ1-5 | 16 | TRBV4-2 | CASSQDYDGGAQPQHF
TRBJ2-3 | 11 | TRBV5-1 | CASGGRDTQYF
TRBJ1-2 | 11 | TRBV20-1 | CSAKTGEGYTF
TRBJ2-1 | 16 | TRBV7-6 | CASSPTGLAGHNEQFF
TRBJ1-5 | 14 | TRBV10-3 | CAISSDDSNQPQHF
TRBJ2-3 | 15 | TRBV4-3 | CASSQAFRGADTQYF
TRBJ2-7 | 15 | TRBV15 | CATSRGGQGGYEQYF
TRBJ2-7 | 14 | TRBV29-1 | CSIVRDRAPYEQYF
TRBJ2-7 | 17 | TRBV7-2 | CASSLVVGQLTSYEQYF
TRBJ2-5 | 14 | TRBV10-3 | CATGVFADQETQYF
TRBJ1-5 | 12 | TRBV12-3/TRBV12-4 | CASSLFRQHQHF
TRBJ1-2 | 14 | TRBV6-5 | CASSWQGNQHGYTF
TRBJ1-3 | 12 | TRBV7-9 | CASSLLDADIYF
TRBJ2-5 | 13 | TRBV6-1 | CASDGTGWETQYF
TRBJ2-5 | 15 | TRBV6-5 | CASSYTGTDQETQYF
TRBJ2-1 | 14 | TRBV19 | CASSPWTSHNEQFF
TRBJ2-3 | 16 | TRBV5-1 | CASSLGQVLRTDTQYF
TRBJ2-5 | 14 | TRBV3-1 | CASSQRLATETQYF
TRBJ2-1 | 16 | TRBV3-1 | CASSQDSGQVYNEQFF
TRBJ2-3 | 15 | TRBV5-6 | CASSSTLDLTDTQYF
TRBJ1-1 | 14 | TRBV3-1 | CASSQGQLNTEAFF
TRBJ1-1 | 14 | TRBV6-5 | CASSYNAWNTEAFF
TRBJ2-1 | 15 | TRBV19 | CASTGLAGGNGEQFF
TRBJ2-1 | 16 | TRBV24-1 | CATSDPTGPSYNEQFF
TRBJ2-1 | 11 | TRBV6-2/TRBV6-3 | CASNDGTSLVF
TRBJ2-1 | 11 | TRBV5-1 | CASSFDEGQFF
TRBJ2-7 | 14 | TRBV12-3/TRBV12-4 | CASSLSSESYEQYF
TRBJ2-7 | 14 | TRBV14 | CASRKTGGPSEQYF